This T cell receptor (beta chain) was recorded in a study of cytomegalovirus exposure and HLA in healthy donors. Remarks on this clone: The antigen is not known.

The germline V gene has CDR1 LNHNV and CDR2 YYDKDF (reference sequence). Trimming removed 0 bases from V and 1 base from J, with 6 bases in between. The CDR3 is 15 amino acids. PCR was performed using 60 Vbeta and 13 Jbeta primers. Method: immunoSEQ multiplex PCR; TCRdb's copy keeps in-frame clones and lacks some. The repertoire has 90,000 to 150,000 clones, approximately 80% of them found once; the top ten carry more than 1.5%. General study findings and limits: Indistinguishable V segments such as TRBV6-2 and TRBV6-3 were excluded. Specificity for CMV antigens was confirmed in vitro for three of the CMV-associated chains.

The clonotype comes from a middle-aged man in good health and CMV-seronegative. Sequencing was performed on PBMCs. The genes are TRBV15 and TRBJ2-2; no reliable D call. DNA of the CDR3: TGTGCCACCAGCAGAGATCGAGGGAACACCGGGGAGCTGTTTTTT. This gives the protein CATSRDRGNTGELFF.